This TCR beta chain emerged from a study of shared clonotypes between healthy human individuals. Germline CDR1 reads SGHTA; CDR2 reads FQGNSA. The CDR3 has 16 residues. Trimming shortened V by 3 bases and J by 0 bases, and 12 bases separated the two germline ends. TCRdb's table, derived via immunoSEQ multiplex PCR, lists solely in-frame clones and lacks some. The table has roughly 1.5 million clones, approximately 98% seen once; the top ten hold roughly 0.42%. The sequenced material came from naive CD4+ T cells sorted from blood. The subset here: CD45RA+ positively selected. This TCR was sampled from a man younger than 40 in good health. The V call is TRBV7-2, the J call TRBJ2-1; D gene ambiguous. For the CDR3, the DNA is TGTGCCAGCAGCTTCTCCGGGCCGAGCTCCTACAATGAGCAGTTCTTC. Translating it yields CASSFSGPSSYNEQFF.